This entry lists 6 T cell receptor beta chains sequenced from one sample in a study of blood T cell repertoires in COVID-19. Repertoires were generated with immunoSEQ multiplex PCR, while TCRdb's copy carries only in-frame clones and drops some. The repertoire includes 56,000 or so clones, roughly nine tenths of them detected once, and roughly 45% sits in the top ten. The sample comprised peripheral blood. These receptors originate from a woman aged 55-69 years with COVID-19, enrolled during active disease.

The chain uses TRBV18 and TRBJ1-3, with D unresolved. The V gene's germline CDR1 is KGHSH and CDR2 LQKENI. The CDR3 runs to 15 residues. Trimming took off 0 bases at V and 2 bases at J, with 8 bases between the two ends. Here the CDR3 reads CASSPPSVPGNTIYF. DNA for the CDR3: TGTGCCAGCTCACCACCATCAGTCCCTGGAAACACCATATATTTT.

This chain connects TRBV12-3 or TRBV12-4 to TRBJ1-2; 8 bases map to TRBD1. V lost 6 bases to trimming and J lost 8 bases; unmatched junction nucleotides: 8. CDR3 length: 13 residues. This CDR3 reads CASRVTGEGGYTF. For the CDR3, the DNA is TGTGCCAGCAGGGTGACAGGGGAAGGGGGCTACACCTTC.

This chain connects TRBV11-1 to TRBJ2-2; TRBD1 agrees at 9 bases. Germline loops: CDR1 SGHAT, CDR2 FQDESV (reference sequence). Trimming took 6 bases from V and 4 from J; bases not matched to a gene: 9. The CDR3 extends over 16 amino acids. In nucleotides, the CDR3 is TGTGCCAGCAGTTCCGGGACAGGGATGGTCACCGGGGAGCTGTTTTTT. Translation: CASSSGTGMVTGELFF.

The rearrangement links TRBV5-1 to TRBJ1-4, with D possibly matching TRBD1 (6 bases). The CDR3 sequence is 14 residues long. Germline V gene data show CDR1 as SGHRS and CDR2 as YFSETQ. The V end was cut by 1 base, the J end by 2 bases, with 6 bases between. The CDR3 here is CASSLTGTNEKLFF. CDR3 DNA sequence: TGCGCCAGCAGCTTGACAGGGACTAATGAAAAACTGTTTTTT.

This chain joins TRBV19 and TRBJ1-3; the match to TRBD1 covers 7 bases. The V and J ends lost 5 bases and 2 bases, in that order; junction bases with no gene match: 3. Germline values: CDR1 LNHDA, CDR2 SQIVND (reference sequence). The CDR3 spans 14 residues. The CDR3 here is CASSEGTAGNTIYF. CDR3 sequence (DNA): TGTGCCAGTAGTGAGGGGACAGCTGGAAACACCATATATTTT.

This clone has just one count. The chain employs TRBV7-9 and TRBJ1-3; no clear D gene. The CDR3 totals 16 residues. Per the germline V gene, CDR1 is SEHNR and CDR2 is FQNEAQ (reference sequence). V shed 1 base and J shed 0 bases, with 10 bases lying between them. The CDR3 here is CASSLGRTYSGNTIYF. CDR3 nucleotides: TGTGCCAGCAGCTTAGGCAGGACTTACTCTGGAAACACCATATATTTT. Looking up the rest from reference TRBV7-9 and TRBJ1-3 gives the full variable domain: DTGVSQNPRHKITKRGQNVTFRCDPISEHNRLYWYRQTLGQGPEFLTYFQNEAQLEKSRLLSDRFSAERPKGSFSTLEIQRTEQGDSAMYLCASSLGRTYSGNTIYFGEGSWLTVV.